This entry concerns a single TCR beta chain. As processed by the authors: The authors estimated nucleated cell counts from reference gene primer amplification. Sequencing was performed with immunoSEQ multiplex PCR; in TCRdb, only in-frame clones are kept and a portion is missing. D and trimming were read from the DNA, whereas the V and J calls and clone size are those reported in that table. The repertoire holds about 240,000 clones, 80% to 90% seen once, with under 6.5% in the top ten. The data derive from a study of blood T cell repertoires in COVID-19. Whole-study context: Collection of acute and convalescent COVID-19 samples took place in the United States, Italy and Spain. T cells, B-cell-depleted T cells, or PBMCs supplied cDNA or gDNA.

This CDR3 is 15 amino acids long. J gave up 2 bases and V 0 bases, and 4 bases lay outside the gene matches. The germline CDR1 and CDR2 sequences are MNHEY and SMNVEV (reference sequence). The chain has TRBV27 and TRBJ2-7, with 7 bases that match TRBD2. This TCR was sampled from a man in his 60s with acute or convalescent COVID-19. Material for sequencing was peripheral blood. CDR3 sequence: CASSLSGRVAYEQYF. DNA for the CDR3: TGTGCCAGCAGTTTATCGGGGAGGGTGGCCTACGAGCAGTACTTC.